This T cell receptor beta chain was retrieved from a study of blood T cells in healthy people across ages (dated by TCRdb to between 2014 and 2017). Turning to the overall study: Template switching captured roughly one uniquely barcoded TCR beta cDNA molecule per two T cells in model experiments. For two donors (one aged 18 to 30 and one aged 80 or older), the study analyzed two additional independent replicas of 1 million unique cDNA reads from the same blood draw. To avoid experimental bias, donors of different ages were randomly spread across the sequencing lanes. Donors were grouped into four age groups: young (average approximately 15 years), middle-aged (approximately 41), aged (62) and long-lived (around 80). To track age-related changes in TCR beta repertoire diversity, the study relied on deep sequencing normalized with unique cDNA molecular identifiers.

The library was obtained by 5' RACE. TCRdb names Illumina HiSeq 2500 as the instrument used. A second 7 to 11 cycle PCR used a sample-barcoded 5' primer and a J-beta primer mix. Each TCR beta cDNA molecule received a unique molecular identifier from a template-switch 5' adaptor carrying 12 random nucleotides. Each sample yielded at least 3 million CDR3-containing paired-end reads. First-strand cDNA synthesis was performed from all RNA using the Mint cDNA synthesis kit, with priming by a TRBC-specific oligonucleotide. After uracil-DNA glycosylase treatment, a first 18-cycle PCR used universal primers M1SS and BC2_uni_R on all cDNA. Per the source publication's procedure: Each sample was normalized by randomly selecting 1 million high-quality reads, each carrying a distinct molecular identifier. Reads sharing molecular identifiers were discarded rather than binned into consensus sequences. MiTCR, run with a Q25 quality threshold and the strictest error-elimination algorithm, handled CDR3 identification, clonotype clustering and error correction. A nonparametric unseen species model with Euler transformation was used to estimate lower-bound total TCR beta diversity. TCRdb cleaned the public reads at Q25 with fastp, built clones with MiXCR and kept in-frame beta chains. Each record represents a unique CDR3 protein, reported with the most common genes and DNA among its rows. The V and J calls and clone size come from TCRdb's table, not from the authors' own analysis. Across this sample there are about 2 million distinct CDR3 sequences, with roughly 50% seen only once. The ten largest account for approximately 2.1% of the sample.

Study-wide findings and limitations: Conclusive comparison of naive and antigen-experienced compartments was prevented by the profiling of bulk unsorted PBMCs. Because donor CMV infection status was unknown, age-related changes in expanded clonotypes were potentially confounded. Estimates of total diversity from one million sequenced T cells were regarded as lower bounds and underestimates. Compared with the aged group, the long-lived group had more naive CD4+ T cells, fewer expanded clones and increased TCR diversity, a pattern suggesting age selection. The percentage of naive T cells measured by flow cytometry correlated strongly with observed TCR beta diversity. As age increased, observed TCR beta diversity per million T cells dropped in a roughly linear way, and a significant reduction was already evident by age roughly 36.

The 39 donors, aged about 6 to 95 years, were systemically healthy Caucasian individuals from Russia. Ten milliliters of peripheral blood were drawn from each donor into EDTA-treated Vacutainer tubes. PBMCs were isolated by Ficoll-Paque density-gradient centrifugation, with at least 7 million obtained per sample. Total RNA was extracted from PBMCs with Trizol reagent, with at least 5.5 micrograms obtained per sample. Naive CD45RAhigh/CD27high T cell percentages were measured by flow cytometry on a PBMC aliquot from every donor. The CDR3 starts with the cysteine, ends with the phenylalanine, and has 15 residues. The read is trimmed to its CDR3 DNA, 45 bases read in frame from base 1. V loses 0 bases, J loses 7 bases, and the germline ends lie 15 bases apart. The germline V gene sets CDR1 to KGHDR and CDR2 to SFDVKD. Comments on this clonotype: Its antigen specificity is not known. The record has no base qualities; no much larger clone is one base away.

The sequencing sample was made of blood. This clonotype was obtained from a woman aged 35 to 49 in good health. This receptor chain uses TRBV24-1 and TRBJ2-7; D gene: possibly TRBD1, on 6 matching bases. The CDR3: CATSDLGQSLNEQYF. At the DNA level, the sequence is TGTGCCACCAGTGATTTGGGACAGTCTCTCAATGAGCAGTACTTC.